This T cell receptor beta chain was captured by sequencing in a study of cytomegalovirus exposure and HLA in healthy donors. Of note for this clone: Its target is not known.

Regarding the study as a whole: Prediction of most subjects' HLA-A and HLA-B alleles by TCR beta sequences was reportedly accurate. It was likely that a cluster of highly shared sequence variants was a sequencing artifact. Presence/absence results assume similar sequencing depth per donor, which may not hold.

The CDR3 extends over 14 amino acids. The V and J ends lost 5 bases and 3 bases, in that order; junction bases with no gene match: 3. Germline V CDR1 and CDR2: SEHNR, FQNEAQ (reference sequence). PCR was performed using 60 Vbeta and 13 Jbeta primers. Sequencing used immunoSEQ multiplex PCR; TCRdb keeps in-frame clones, though not all of them. The data contain about 76,000 clones, around 80% of them singletons. The genes are TRBV7-9 and TRBJ2-7; 11 nucleotides agree with TRBD2. The specimen was PBMCs. The TCR originated in a male donor in good health and CMV-seropositive. CDR3: CASSPTSGNYEQYF. In DNA form, the CDR3 reads TGTGCCAGCAGCCCGACTAGCGGGAACTACGAGCAGTACTTC.